These 5 T cell receptor beta chains share one sample of origin, sequenced in a study of blood T cell repertoires in COVID-19 (dated by TCRdb to 2018 to 2020). The library was generated by the immunoSEQ multiplex PCR assay. As stored in TCRdb, this immuneACCESS dataset retains in-frame rearrangements with V and J assigned. A fraction of the clones does not appear; measured against another copy, unresolved V genes explain less than half of the discrepancy, and the remainder lacks a known reason. For this sample the table gives about 260,000 clones, of which about 80% were detected only once. Approximately 4% of the sample goes to the ten largest clones. Sequenced: PBMCs or T cells enriched from blood (not recorded which). These receptors came from a young man with acute COVID-19.

The CDR3 bases are TGTGCCAGCAGCTTAGTATTCGCGGACACAGATACGCAGTATTTT. Translation gives CASSLVFADTDTQYF. The chain uses TRBV7-2 and TRBJ2-3; D uncertain. The germline gives CDR1 SGHTA, CDR2 FQGNSA. The CDR3 has 15 amino acids. V was trimmed by 1 base and J by 2 bases, leaving 10 bases between them.

The chain carries TRBV7-9 and TRBJ2-2, with TRBD1 matching over 9 bases. The CDR3 is made up of 16 amino acids. V lost 6 bases, J lost 1 base, and 6 bases stayed unmatched. Germline V gene data show CDR1 as SEHNR and CDR2 as FQNEAQ (reference sequence). In DNA, the CDR3 is TGTGCCAGCAGTCCATCGGGACAGGGGAACACCGGGGAGCTGTTTTTT. It specifies CASSPSGQGNTGELFF.

Ten or more counts support this clone. This chain connects TRBV19 to TRBJ2-7, with 7 bases fitting TRBD1. The CDR3 runs 17 residues. In germline, CDR1 is LNHDA, CDR2 SQIVND (reference sequence). V lost 6 bases and J lost 3; bases outside the gene matches: 17. CDR3 DNA: TGTGCCAGTAGCGCCACCCCGAATGACAGGGTTAGCTACGAGCAGTACGTC. Amino acid sequence: CASSATPNDRVSYEQYV.

The gene calls are TRBV7-8 and TRBJ2-6; 13 nucleotides match TRBD2. Germline assignment: CDR1 SGHVS and CDR2 FQNEAQ. The CDR3 covers 18 residues. The V segment lost 3 bases and the J segment 2 bases; nucleotides outside the gene matches: 4. The DNA for the CDR3 is TGTGCCAGCAGCTTGAGCGGACTAGCGGGAGCTGGGGCCAACGTCCTGACTTTC. It specifies CASSLSGLAGAGANVLTF.

The rearrangement links TRBV4-3 to TRBJ1-3; D is unclear. CDR3 length: 16 amino acids. V lost 1 base and J 2 bases, leaving 12 bases between the germline ends. CDR1 and CDR2 (germline): LGHNA, YSLEER. In DNA, the CDR3 is TGCGCCAGCAGCCAAGCGGGATGGGGAACTGGAAACACCATATATTTT. Translation: CASSQAGWGTGNTIYF.